The rows below give T cell receptor beta chains drawn from one sample of a study of T cells in Graves' hyperthyroidism and ophthalmopathy. MiXCR was run by TCRdb on the multiplex PCR reads, yielding one entry per CDR3 protein. The sample carries approximately 220,000 distinct CDR3 sequences, around 19% recorded once. Sequenced material: blood. Receptors were obtained from a man between 35 and 55 years old with Graves' hyperthyroidism. CDR3s leave out the opening cysteine and the closing phenylalanine or tryptophan.

v_gene	CDR3aa
TRBV20-1	SAESGVESF
TRBV20-1	SARKGGMNTEAF
TRBV20-1	SARVRQTNTEAF
TRBV6-2/TRBV6-3	ASSPRTGGTQPQH
TRBV4-1	ASSQEWLARNEQF
TRBV12-3/TRBV12-4	ASSYGTGNEKLF
TRBV20-1	SAISSGRWLDTQY
TRBV12-3/TRBV12-4	ASSLNWDMERYGYT
TRBV6-1	ASSTGFGGYT
TRBV20-1	SARDPGSPGDSEKLF
TRBV2	ASSASGNTEAF
TRBV12-3/TRBV12-4	ASSSQGYLGYT
TRBV10-3	AISGPGGRGVDTQY
TRBV7-9	ASSPTGNEQF
TRBV2	ASSGDGYAINQPQH
TRBV7-8	ASRSGGARLNEQF
TRBV27	ASSLSMRGLVYEQY
TRBV7-2	ASNLLHSSYNSPLH
TRBV13	ASSLVQGIRDTQY
TRBV28	ASSSDRDFEQY
TRBV3-1	ASSQDSSGEEY
TRBV6-1	ASTAVRGSDTQY
TRBV25-1	ASSESLLAGPTYEQY
TRBV7-2	ASSPPGQGWYEQY
TRBV6-1	ASSELGQRPYEQY
TRBV2	ASSGAINRGNQPQH
TRBV12-3/TRBV12-4	ASSLSQGGYT
TRBV6-2/TRBV6-3	ASSLQGAYQPQH
TRBV11-2	ASSRRTGGGYRDEQY
TRBV29-1	SVAALAGGTPSEQY
TRBV6-2/TRBV6-3	ASRDRGDTEAF
TRBV2	ASSGGTHEQF
TRBV20-1	SARDRRGRETQY
TRBV28	ASIPAGLANQETQY
TRBV12-3/TRBV12-4	ASSQPYYGYT
TRBV20-1	SARDLFGSAGGPLYDEQF
TRBV11-2	ASSTRQRSGELF
TRBV19	ASRLGTDFTDTQY
TRBV19	ASISRGNYNEQF
TRBV2	ASSELQGAGEQY
TRBV10-2	ASSDRGRGTEAF
TRBV7-9	ASSPDSYYGYT
TRBV7-3	ASSWQDEELF